The sequence of this T cell receptor beta chain was determined in a study of T cell responses to AZD1222 COVID-19 vaccine. Background on the study: Pooling was applied to second doses at about 4 or about 12 weeks. The study, taken as a whole, reports: Donors were chiefly white British, with a greater number of females, and clonal diversity was perhaps underestimated.

Note on this clone: Its target is unknown.

V was clipped by 1 base and J by 0 bases, with 8 bases between them. CDR3 size: 15 residues. Germline V gene lookup returns CDR1 SGDLS and CDR2 YYNGEE. Measured with immunoSEQ multiplex PCR; TCRdb has only the in-frame clones, and not every one. The profile shows some 75,000 clones, roughly 88% of them singletons. The V call is TRBV9, the J call TRBJ2-1, with unresolved D. Here the sequenced sample was peripheral blood, taken on day 0 of AZD1222 vaccination. This TCR was sampled from an adult in good health. The CDR3 nucleotides read TGTGCCAGCAGCGTACAGTCGAGCTCCTACAATGAGCAGTTCTTC. Translation gives CASSVQSSSYNEQFF.